Included here is one T cell receptor beta chain sequence, with context. This sample is part of a study of siplizumab effects on memory and regulatory T cells. Clones were sequenced by immunoSEQ multiplex PCR, and TCRdb holds only the in-frame ones, with some missing. The sample carries some 100,000 clones, 94% recorded once. Per germline, CDR1 MNHEY and CDR2 SVGAGI. The CDR3 is 15 residues long. Trimming stripped 8 bases from V and 1 base from J, with 17 bases between. Sequenced sample: Tregs sorted from blood. This clonotype was obtained from a human donor in good health. The chain combines TRBV6-5 with TRBJ1-1, with D uncertain. Here the CDR3 reads CASGSFRGPNTEAFF. CDR3 DNA sequence: TGTGCCAGCGGTTCATTTCGTGGGCCGAACACTGAAGCTTTCTTT.